These 25 T cell receptor beta chains share one sample of origin, sequenced in a study of T cell changes during pregnancy in multiple sclerosis (dated by TCRdb to 2018 to 2020). Libraries were built with the immunoSEQ multiplex PCR assay. TCRdb stores this immuneACCESS table with in-frame sequences only. Part of the clones is absent; in the studies checked, under half of the shortfall reflects unresolved V genes, and no reason is known for the rest. The sample table lists 60,000 to 75,000 clones, 91% of them with a count of one. The top ten hold 0.85% of the sample. The source material was peripheral blood, sampled before pregnancy. These TCRs come from a female donor with multiple sclerosis, enrolled in a pregnancy study.

The chain is built from TRBV19 and TRBJ2-3; TRBD1 is a possible D gene (5 bases). The length of the CDR3 is 16 residues. Trimming stripped 2 bases from V and 1 base from J, with 13 bases between. Looked up from germline, CDR1 is LNHDA and CDR2 is SQIVND (reference sequence). The CDR3 coding sequence is TGTGCCAGTAGTATAAGGGGTCCCACCGGCACAGATACGCAGTATTTT. It translates to CASSIRGPTGTDTQYF.

The rearrangement links TRBV11-2 to TRBJ1-1; 8 bases fit TRBD1. The CDR3 runs 19 residues. Germline V gene data show CDR1 as SGHAT and CDR2 as FQNNGV. V was pared by 0 bases and J by 2 bases, with 14 bases of the junction left unmatched. CDR3 bases: TGTGCCAGCAGCTTAGACCGACACAGGGGGACGGCGGGAAACACTGAAGCTTTCTTT. Protein: CASSLDRHRGTAGNTEAFF.

The V gene is TRBV18, the J gene TRBJ2-2; tentative D call: TRBD1 (5 bases). The CDR3 is 14 residues long. Germline CDR1 reads KGHSH; CDR2 reads LQKENI. V gave up 5 bases and J gave up 1 base, with 8 bases separating them. CDR3 region: CASSAGQNTGELFF. The CDR3 DNA follows: TGTGCCAGCTCAGCAGGACAGAACACCGGGGAGCTGTTTTTT.

The chain uses TRBV4-3 and TRBJ1-2, with D unclear. The V and J ends lost 2 bases and 8 bases respectively, with 12 bases between them. The CDR3 spans 13 residues. CDR1 is LGHNA and CDR2 is YSLEER in the germline V gene. The DNA of the CDR3 is TGCGCCAGCAGCCAATGGGTAGCGGGGGGCTACACCTTC. It translates to CASSQWVAGGYTF.

This clone has just a few counts. The chain combines TRBV7-2 with TRBJ1-6; no clear D. Germline-derived CDR1 and CDR2 are SGHTA and FQGNSA. CDR3 length equals 15 residues. Trimming left V 2 bases short and J 8 bases short, with 13 bases between. The CDR3 sequence: CASSLSWQTYSPLHF. CDR3 DNA sequence: TGTGCCAGCAGCTTAAGTTGGCAGACTTATTCACCCCTCCACTTT.

The V call is TRBV5-1, the J call TRBJ2-1, with 9 bases lining up with TRBD2. This CDR3 has 15 residues. Trimming cost V 4 bases and J 4 bases; bases outside gene matches: 6. CDR1 is SGHRS, CDR2 YFSETQ, per germline. The CDR3 DNA reads TGCGCCAGCAGCCGTGGACTAGCGTCTTACAATGAGCAGTTCTTC. This encodes CASSRGLASYNEQFF. Using reference TRBV5-1 and TRBJ2-1 for the parts outside the CDR3, the full variable domain is KAGVTQTPRYLIKTRGQQVTLSCSPISGHRSVSWYQQTPGQGLQFLFEYFSETQRNKGNFPGRFSGRQFSNSRSEMNVSTLELGDSALYLCASSRGLASYNEQFFGPGTRLTVL.

The chain recombines TRBV6-1 with TRBJ1-5, with D possibly TRBD1 on 6 matching bases. The CDR3 contains 14 residues. Between the trimmed V and J ends, which lost 0 bases and 5 bases, there was a span of 8 bases. From germline, CDR1 is MNHNS and CDR2 SASEGT. CDR3 bases: TGTGCCAGCAGTGAAGCACAGGGCCATCAGCCCCAGCATTTT. Translating gives CASSEAQGHQPQHF.

V usage is TRBV6-6 and J usage is TRBJ2-3, with TRBD1 as a possible D gene (6 bases). This CDR3 has 13 amino acids. Per germline, CDR1 MNHNY and CDR2 SVGAGI (reference sequence). Trimming removed 8 bases at V and 1 base at J, with 10 bases between. As DNA, the CDR3 is TGTGCCAGCCGGTCAGGGGGCACAGATACGCAGTATTTT. Amino acids: CASRSGGTDTQYF.

The chain couples TRBV6-1 to TRBJ1-5, with D tentatively TRBD1 (6 bases). Germline CDR1 and CDR2: MNHNS and SASEGT. The CDR3 has 14 amino acids. Deletions cut 7 bases from V and 2 bases from J, with 12 bases between. DNA of the CDR3: TGTGCCAGCATTGGGACAAATGGCAATCAGCCCCAGCATTTT. The encoded protein is CASIGTNGNQPQHF.

The chain has TRBV19 and TRBJ1-2; 7 bases match TRBD1. Germline CDR1 LNHDA, CDR2 SQIVND (reference sequence). With 3 bases clipped from V and 2 bases from J, the junction kept 3 bases outside the gene matches. This CDR3 spans 14 amino acids. The CDR3 here is CASSMGQSNYGYTF. In DNA, the CDR3 is TGTGCCAGTAGTATGGGACAGTCGAACTATGGCTACACCTTC.

The chain couples TRBV7-2 to TRBJ2-3; possible D gene TRBD1, 5 bases. This CDR3 contains 15 residues. The V gene lost 5 bases and the J gene lost 5 bases, with 17 bases spanning the gap. Germline-derived CDR1 and CDR2 are SGHTA and FQGNSA. CDR3 nucleotides: TGTGCCAGCAGCCCAAACAGGCCAGGGAAAGATACGCAGTATTTT. This sequence encodes CASSPNRPGKDTQYF.

This clone has just one count. V is TRBV11-2 and J is TRBJ2-3; 11 nucleotides agree with TRBD2. CDR3 length equals 18 residues. After removal of 0 bases from V and 0 bases from J, the junction contained 5 bases not matched to a gene. Germline CDR1 SGHAT, CDR2 FQNNGV. CDR3 DNA sequence: TGTGCCAGCAGCTTAGAGGCTAGCGGGGGGCCTAGCACAGATACGCAGTATTTT. It translates to CASSLEASGGPSTDTQYF.

The chain recombines TRBV25-1 with TRBJ2-5; 10 bases match TRBD2. From germline, CDR1 is MGHDK and CDR2 SYGVNS. There are 17 residues in the CDR3. Germline trimming cut 2 bases from V and 2 bases from J; bases unmatched to any gene: 8. The CDR3 sequence: CASSEVRLAGFQETQYF. The CDR3 bases are TGTGCCAGCAGTGAAGTGAGACTAGCGGGCTTTCAAGAGACCCAGTACTTC.

The chain carries TRBV10-3 and TRBJ2-1; 12 bases align to TRBD1. CDR3 length equals 13 residues. Germline V lookup: CDR1 ENHRY, CDR2 SYGVKD. V was pared by 5 bases and J by 10 bases, with 3 bases of the junction left unmatched. The CDR3 nucleotides are TGTGCCATCAGTCCGGGACAGGGGGCCGAGCAGTTCTTC. Amino acids: CAISPGQGAEQFF.

Comments on this clone: The sample carries other DNA sequences with the same CDR3. The V and J genes are TRBV7-2 and TRBJ1-5; no clear D gene. Germline V lookup: CDR1 SGHTA, CDR2 FQGNSA. V was pared by 1 base and J by 3 bases, with 10 bases between. The CDR3 contains 15 residues. This CDR3 is CASSLEAQPNQPQHF. The CDR3 region has the DNA TGTGCCAGCAGCTTAGAGGCACAGCCCAATCAGCCCCAGCATTTT.

In DNA form, the CDR3 reads TGTGCCAGCAGCCAAGAGCTGCAGACAGGGTCCTATGGCTACACCTTC. Protein: CASSQELQTGSYGYTF. V is TRBV14 and J is TRBJ1-2, with 7 bases matching TRBD1. This CDR3 has 16 amino acids. Germline CDR1 and CDR2: SGHDN and FVKESK. V lost 0 bases and J lost 4; bases outside the gene matches: 8.

Only one count was recorded for this clone. J is TRBJ1-1 and V is TRBV19; D not certain. The germline V and J ends were trimmed by 7 bases and 7 bases, with 13 bases remaining between them. Germline assignment: CDR1 LNHDA and CDR2 SQIVND (reference sequence). This CDR3 region has 12 residues. The CDR3 region is CASIGGRGEAFF. Written as DNA, the CDR3 is TGTGCCAGTATTGGAGGGCGCGGTGAAGCTTTCTTT.

The chain carries TRBV9 and TRBJ1-2; 9 bases match TRBD1. This CDR3 contains 14 residues. CDR1 and CDR2 (germline): SGDLS, YYNGEE. Trimming cost V 4 bases and J 2 bases; bases outside gene matches: 3. CDR3 coding DNA: TGTGCCAGCAGCCGAGGACAGGGGAACTATGGCTACACCTTC. Amino acid sequence: CASSRGQGNYGYTF.

The CDR3, as DNA: TGTGCCAGCACAGGACAGGGGAACACCGGGGAGCTGTTTTTT. Amino acid sequence: CASTGQGNTGELFF. The gene calls are TRBV25-1 and TRBJ2-2; 8 nucleotides agree with TRBD1. The trim removed 7 bases at V and 1 base at J, leaving 2 bases unmatched. This CDR3 region has 14 residues. Germline lookup yields CDR1 MGHDK and CDR2 SYGVNS.

Here the CDR3 DNA reads TGTGCCACCAGCAGAGATAGCAGGGCCGGTCAGCCCCAGCATTTT. Translated, it gives CATSRDSRAGQPQHF. The genes are TRBV15 and TRBJ1-5, with D perhaps TRBD1 (5 bases). Germline V CDR1 and CDR2: LNHNV, YYDKDF (reference sequence). This CDR3 has 15 amino acids. Trimming stripped 0 bases from V and 6 bases from J, with 12 bases between. Based on the CDR3 plus reference TRBV15 and TRBJ1-5, the full variable domain is DAMVIQNPRYQVTQFGKPVTLSCSQTLNHNVMYWYQQKSSQAPKLLFHYYDKDFNNEADTPDNFQSRRPNTSFCFLDIRSPGLGDTAMYLCATSRDSRAGQPQHFGDGTRLSIL.

V and J are TRBV30 and TRBJ2-1, with TRBD2 identical over 10 bases. Germline trimming cut 0 bases from V and 9 bases from J; bases unmatched to any gene: 5. The V gene's germline CDR1 is GTSNPN and CDR2 SVGIG (reference sequence). The CDR3 length is 14 residues. The CDR3 here is CAWSVSSGGSEQFF. CDR3 nucleotide sequence: TGTGCCTGGAGTGTCTCTAGCGGGGGTAGTGAGCAGTTCTTC.

The chain joins TRBV5-6 to TRBJ2-7, with D unresolved. The germline V gene encodes CDR1 SGHDT and CDR2 YYEEEE. CDR3 length: 13 residues. Trimming removed 0 bases at V and 2 bases at J, with 6 bases between. CDR3 sequence: CASSLGRTYEQYF. For the CDR3, the DNA is TGTGCCAGCAGCTTGGGCAGGACCTACGAGCAGTACTTC.

The genes are TRBV5-4 and TRBJ2-1; unclear D gene. The CDR3 totals 12 residues. Trimming left V 2 bases short and J 5 bases short, with 5 bases between. The germline gives CDR1 SGHNT, CDR2 YYREEE (reference sequence). The CDR3 region is CASSLADNEQFF. CDR3 in DNA: TGTGCCAGCAGCTTAGCTGACAATGAGCAGTTCTTC.

This chain connects TRBV27 to TRBJ2-6; D uncertain. This CDR3 comprises 16 residues. Germline lookup yields CDR1 MNHEY and CDR2 SMNVEV (reference sequence). V was trimmed by 2 bases and J by 1 base, leaving 9 bases between them. The CDR3 protein is CASSLGWQSGANVLTF. In DNA form, the CDR3 reads TGTGCCAGCAGTTTAGGTTGGCAATCTGGGGCCAACGTCCTGACTTTC.

This rearrangement joins TRBV2 to TRBJ2-1; 8 nucleotides match TRBD2. The junction had 17 bases not matched to a gene; V was cut back by 2 bases and J by 5 bases. The CDR3 has 19 residues. Germline V CDR1 and CDR2: SNHLY, FYNNEI. Here the CDR3 reads CASSEKRGLAGGRDNEQFF. CDR3 nucleotides: TGTGCCAGCAGTGAAAAGAGGGGTTTGGCGGGGGGTCGAGACAATGAGCAGTTCTTC. The variable domain in full, with the rest retrieved from reference TRBV2 and TRBJ2-1, is EPEVTQTPSHQVTQMGQEVILRCVPISNHLYFYWYRQILGQKVEFLVSFYNNEISEKSEIFDDQFSVERPDGSNFTLKIRSTKLEDSAMYFCASSEKRGLAGGRDNEQFFGPGTRLTVL.